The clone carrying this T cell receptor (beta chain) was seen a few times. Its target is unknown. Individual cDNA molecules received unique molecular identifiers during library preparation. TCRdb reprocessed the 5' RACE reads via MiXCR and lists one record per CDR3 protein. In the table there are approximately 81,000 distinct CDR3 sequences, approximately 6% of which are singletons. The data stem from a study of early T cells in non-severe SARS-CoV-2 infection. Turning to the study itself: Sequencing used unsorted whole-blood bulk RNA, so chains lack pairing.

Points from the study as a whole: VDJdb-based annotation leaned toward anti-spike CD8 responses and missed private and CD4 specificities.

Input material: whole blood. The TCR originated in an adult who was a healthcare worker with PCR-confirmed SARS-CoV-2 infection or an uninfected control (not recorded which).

The CDR3 loop reads CASTPTSGHNEQFF. The CDR3, as DNA: TGTGCCAGCACCCCTACAAGCGGCCACAATGAGCAGTTCTTC. The V and J genes are TRBV11-2 and TRBJ2-1, with D possibly being TRBD2 (5 bases). The CDR3 totals 14 residues. The ends were cut back, 7 bases at V and 5 bases at J, with 15 bases in the middle. Germline CDR1 SGHAT, CDR2 FQNNGV. The variable domain in full, with the rest retrieved from reference TRBV11-2 and TRBJ2-1, is EAGVAQSPRYKIIEKRQSVAFWCNPISGHATLYWYQQILGQGPKLLIQFQNNGVVDDSQLPKDRFSAERLKGVDSTLKIQPAKLEDSAVYLCASTPTSGHNEQFFGPGTRLTVL.